The 7 T cell receptor beta chains below were found in one sample sequenced in a study of T cell clonality in common variable immunodeficiency. Some clones are missing from TCRdb's copy, which holds only in-frame ones; the method was immunoSEQ multiplex PCR. The specimen has tens of thousands of clones, none found just once. Sequenced input: peripheral blood mononuclear cells. Source of these receptors: a person between 18 and 75 years old in good health.

A note on this clone: Read data end 3 residues before the CDR3 end; the end is taken from the germline J gene. In the same sample, other DNA sequences code for this CDR3. V is TRBV7-8 and J is TRBJ1-5; 12 nucleotides match TRBD1. CDR1 is SGHVS and CDR2 is FQNEAQ in the germline V gene. V dropped 4 bases and J dropped 7; count of bases not matched to a gene: 5. The CDR3 contains 15 residues. The CDR3 bases that were read are TGTGCCAGCAGCTCGGGGACAGGGGGCGGACAGCCC. It codes for CASSSGTGGGQP. The complete CDR3 reads CASSSGTGGGQPQHF.

This clone has ten or more counts. Sequencing ends 3 residues short of the CDR3 end; the germline J gene provides the rest. The chain combines TRBV7-2 with TRBJ2-3; 9 bases fit TRBD2. The CDR3 contains 14 residues. From germline, CDR1 is SGHTA and CDR2 FQGNSA. V was clipped by 6 bases and J by 3 bases; unmatched bases: 4. The CDR3 loop reads CASRAGLATDTQYF. CDR3 DNA (partial): TGTGCCAGCAGGGCGGGACTAGCAACAGATACG.

As for this clone: The read gets to within 3 residues of the CDR3 end, and the germline J gene fills in the rest. This chain links TRBV5-1 with TRBJ1-2; 7 bases agree with TRBD1. CDR1 and CDR2 (germline): SGHRS, YFSETQ. CDR3 length: 15 residues. The DNA read from the CDR3 is TGCGCCAGCAGCCAGGGGGACGTAGCCAAAAACATC. Protein sequence: CASSQGDVAKNI. The CDR3 reads in full as CASSQGDVAKNIYTF.

This clone was detected ten times or more. The CDR3 end is not reached by the read, which stops 3 residues before it; the germline J gene fills it in. This sequence joins TRBV12-3 or TRBV12-4 and TRBJ1-4; 9 bases are shared with TRBD1. V shed 6 bases and J 5 bases; nucleotides not matched to a gene: 10. The CDR3 sequence is 16 residues long. The DNA read from the CDR3 is TGTGCCAGCAGCCCTTACCGGGACAGGGTAAATGAAAAA. It specifies CASSPYRDRVNEK. The CDR3 reads in full as CASSPYRDRVNEKLFF.

Ten or more counts support this clone. The read gets to within 3 residues of the CDR3 end, and the germline J gene fills in the rest. The chain recombines TRBV20-1 with TRBJ1-1, with a tentative D call TRBD1 (5 bases). The CDR3 spans 15 residues. Germline-derived CDR1 and CDR2 are DFQATT and SNEGSKA (reference sequence). V gave up 5 bases and J gave up 0 bases, with 16 bases separating them. CDR3: CSAPEGGAVNTEAFF. Incomplete CDR3 DNA: TGCAGTGCTCCCGAGGGAGGGGCTGTGAACACTGAA.

This clone was recorded at least ten times. Read coverage stops 3 residues before the CDR3 terminus; the germline J gene supplies the remainder. This rearrangement joins TRBV19 to TRBJ2-2, with TRBD2 identical over 15 bases. The CDR3 extends over 16 amino acids. Germline V gene data show CDR1 as LNHDA and CDR2 as SQIVND (reference sequence). The V and J ends lost 2 bases and 7 bases, in that order; junction bases with no gene match: 2. The CDR3 loop reads CASSIKGLAGGGELFF. The covered CDR3 bases are TGTGCCAGTAGTATAAAGGGACTAGCGGGAGGCGGGGAG. Supplemented by reference TRBV19 and TRBJ2-2, the full variable domain reads DGGITQSPKYLFRKEGQNVTLSCEQNLNHDAMYWYRQDPGQGLRLIYYSQIVNDFQKGDIAEGYSVSREKKESFPLTVTSAQKNPTAFYLCASSIKGLAGGGELFFGEGSRLTVL.

This clone has at least ten counts. The sequence runs out 3 residues before the end of the CDR3; the remainder is reconstructed from the germline J gene. This rearrangement joins TRBV4-2 to TRBJ2-2; the match to TRBD1 covers 7 bases. This CDR3 contains 15 residues. Unmatched junction bases numbered 6, after V lost 2 bases and J lost 6 bases. In germline, CDR1 is LGHNA, CDR2 YNFKEQ. The covered CDR3 bases are TGTGCCAGCAGCCAAAATACAGGGGAGCCCGGGGAG. Encoded protein: CASSQNTGEPGE. The CDR3 in full is CASSQNTGEPGELFF.